These 25 T cell receptor beta chains originate from one sample sequenced in a study of response to subunit inactivated influenza vaccine. TCRdb called the RT-PCR reads again in MiXCR, with one record for every CDR3 protein. The sample records approximately 520,000 distinct CDR3 sequences, about 17% being singletons. Sequencing used CD4+ T cells sorted from PBMCs, obtained less than 30 months after vaccination. These receptor sequences come from a man between 50 and 75 years old who received an inactivated influenza vaccine.

This clonotype was detected only a few times. V usage is TRBV29-1 and J usage is TRBJ2-7, with 9 bases identical to TRBD2. V lost 6 bases to trimming and J lost 7 bases; unmatched junction nucleotides: 16. Germline V gene data show CDR1 as SQVTM and CDR2 as ANQGSEA. The CDR3 has 15 amino acids. CDR3 nucleotides: TGCAGCGTCGGTTCTCGACTAGCGGTCGTAGGGGAGCAGTACTTC. Translated: CSVGSRLAVVGEQYF.

There are a few counts of this clonotype. This chain uses TRBV20-1 with TRBJ2-2; weak D call: TRBD1 (5 bases). The CDR3 has 14 residues. Trimming cost V 7 bases and J 5 bases, with 17 bases left between them. Germline V lookup: CDR1 DFQATT, CDR2 SNEGSKA (reference sequence). The chain's CDR3 is CSGANSGRTGELFF. As DNA, the CDR3 is TGCAGTGGGGCGAACTCAGGGCGTACCGGGGAGCTGTTTTTT.

The V gene is TRBV5-5, the J gene TRBJ2-1; the D is unclear. The CDR3 runs 15 residues. Germline assignment: CDR1 SGHKS and CDR2 YYEKEE (reference sequence). The V and J ends lost 0 bases and 4 bases respectively, with 11 bases between them. The CDR3 reads CASSLERKLYNEQFF. Here the CDR3 DNA reads TGTGCCAGCAGCTTGGAACGGAAGCTGTACAATGAGCAGTTCTTC.

The sample holds many counts of this clonotype. The V call is TRBV10-3, the J call TRBJ2-3; 10 positions match TRBD1. The J segment lost 1 base and the V segment lost 5 bases, leaving 3 bases of the junction unmatched. The CDR3 contains 15 residues. CDR1 and CDR2 from the germline V gene are ENHRY and SYGVKD. The CDR3 sequence is CAISKGQGGTDTQYF. The CDR3 coding sequence is TGTGCCATCAGTAAAGGACAGGGGGGCACAGATACGCAGTATTTT.

The table lists this clonotype with many counts. The chain links TRBV10-2 to TRBJ2-5, with 8 nucleotides matching TRBD1. This CDR3 region has 15 residues. CDR1 is WSHSY and CDR2 is SAAADI in the germline V gene. Unmatched junction bases numbered 7, after V lost 3 bases and J lost 4 bases. The CDR3 reads CASSEPGGSGETQYF. The CDR3 coding sequence is TGCGCCAGCAGTGAACCAGGGGGCTCAGGAGAGACCCAGTACTTC.

This clonotype was observed many times. The rearrangement links TRBV7-2 to TRBJ2-1; the match to TRBD1 covers 7 bases. The germline CDR1 and CDR2 sequences are SGHTA and FQGNSA. The junction had 12 bases not matched to a gene; V was cut back by 0 bases and J by 4 bases. The CDR3 totals 18 residues. DNA for the CDR3: TGTGCCAGCAGCTTAGCACGGCTAAACAGGGGCCGATACAATGAGCAGTTCTTC. Protein product: CASSLARLNRGRYNEQFF. The entire variable domain, with the rest obtained from reference TRBV7-2 and TRBJ2-1, is as follows: GAGVSQSPSNKVTEKGKDVELRCDPISGHTALYWYRQSLGQGLEFLIYFQGNSAPDKSGLPSDRFSAERTGGSVSTLTIQRTQQEDSAVYLCASSLARLNRGRYNEQFFGPGTRLTVL.

This clonotype has a handful of counts. This rearrangement joins TRBV7-8 to TRBJ2-3; D is perhaps TRBD2 (5 bases). V lost 5 bases, J lost 6 bases, and 15 bases lay in between. Germline CDR1 SGHVS, CDR2 FQNEAQ. This CDR3 contains 14 residues. In nucleotides, the CDR3 is TGTGCCAGCAGCCCCCGGCGGGCTTTCGATACGCAGTATTTT. Translating gives CASSPRRAFDTQYF. The complete variable domain, with remaining parts taken from reference TRBV7-8 and TRBJ2-3, reads GAGVSQSPRYKVAKRGQDVALRCDPISGHVSLFWYQQALGQGPEFLTYFQNEAQLDKSGLPSDRFFAERPEGSVSTLKIQRTQQEDSAVYLCASSPRRAFDTQYFGPGTRLTVL.

V gene TRBV18 combines with J gene TRBJ1-2, with 7 bases fitting TRBD1. The CDR3 is 15 amino acids. Germline trimming cut 2 bases from V and 0 bases from J; bases unmatched to any gene: 3. CDR1 and CDR2 (germline): KGHSH, LQKENI. CDR3 protein: CASSPATGTNYGYTF. CDR3 in DNA: TGTGCCAGCTCACCAGCGACAGGGACTAACTATGGCTACACCTTC.

This clonotype was seen more than once but under ten times. The chain carries TRBV4-3 and TRBJ2-7, with TRBD2 identical over 9 bases. CDR3 length: 16 amino acids. J gave up 4 bases and V 0 bases, and 7 bases lay outside the gene matches. Germline V lookup: CDR1 LGHNA, CDR2 YSLEER. CDR3 sequence (DNA): TGCGCCAGCAGCCAAGATTGGGATAGCGGGAGTTACGAGCAGTACTTC. Translation gives CASSQDWDSGSYEQYF.

The sample holds many counts of this clonotype. The chain is built from TRBV29-1 and TRBJ2-1; D remains ambiguous. The CDR3 has 13 amino acids. V lost 7 bases, J lost 7 bases, and 17 bases lay in between. Germline values: CDR1 SQVTM, CDR2 ANQGSEA. The CDR3 nucleotides are TGCAGCGCAAACGCTGACTCGCTGAATGAGCAGTTCTTC. Residues: CSANADSLNEQFF.

The genes are TRBV20-1 and TRBJ1-1; D gene unclear. The CDR3 length is 13 residues. V lost 6 bases and J lost 1, with 12 bases in between. The germline gives CDR1 DFQATT, CDR2 SNEGSKA (reference sequence). The CDR3 bases are TGCAGTGCCCGGTGGTTTAGGAACACTGAAGCTTTCTTT. This translates into CSARWFRNTEAFF.

The J gene is TRBJ1-2, the V gene TRBV20-1; D not resolved. V gave up 0 bases and J gave up 4 bases, with 12 bases separating them. Germline-derived CDR1 and CDR2 are DFQATT and SNEGSKA (reference sequence). This CDR3 is 14 amino acids long. Here the CDR3 DNA reads TGCAGTGCTAGAGATGCGGGGAGTTCCTATGGCTACACCTTC. This encodes CSARDAGSSYGYTF.

The chain is built from TRBV11-2 and TRBJ1-4; D ambiguous. CDR3 length: 14 amino acids. Germline V gene data show CDR1 as SGHAT and CDR2 as FQNNGV. The V end lost 2 bases, the J end lost 4 bases, and 8 bases lay between the germline ends. The CDR3 DNA follows: TGTGCCAGCAGCTTAACAGATATTAATGAAAAACTGTTTTTT. Protein product: CASSLTDINEKLFF.

This chain links TRBV7-2 with TRBJ2-5; 9 positions agree with TRBD1. Germline CDR1 SGHTA, CDR2 FQGNSA. The CDR3 loop spans 16 amino acids. Unmatched junction bases numbered 11, after V lost 7 bases and J lost 2 bases. CDR3 DNA sequence: TGTGCCAGCATCCTCCGGGGACAGGGCCAACAAGAGACCCAGTACTTC. Translated, it gives CASILRGQGQQETQYF.

In its sample, this clonotype was seen a few times. The CDR3 reads CASSELLVLAGQETQYF. CDR3 sequence (DNA): TGTGCCAGCAGTGAGTTGCTGGTGCTAGCGGGACAAGAGACCCAGTACTTC. V gene TRBV2 combines with J gene TRBJ2-5; TRBD2 matches 9 bases. CDR3 length equals 17 residues. The J segment lost 2 bases and the V segment lost 3 bases, leaving 10 bases of the junction unmatched. Germline V lookup: CDR1 SNHLY, CDR2 FYNNEI.

V gene TRBV4-2 combines with J gene TRBJ1-5; the D is unclear. Germline V lookup: CDR1 LGHNA, CDR2 YNFKEQ. The length of the CDR3 is 16 residues. V gave up 1 base and J gave up 3 bases, with 13 bases separating them. The CDR3 nucleotides read TGTGCCAGCAGCCAAGCGTCCTTTACAGTCAATCAGCCCCAGCATTTT. It specifies CASSQASFTVNQPQHF.

This clonotype was observed many times. The rearrangement links TRBV18 to TRBJ2-3; D remains ambiguous. The V gene's germline CDR1 is KGHSH and CDR2 LQKENI. V lost 2 bases and J 6 bases, leaving 12 bases between the germline ends. This CDR3 region has 14 residues. CDR3 sequence: CASSPETVRDTQYF. DNA for the CDR3: TGTGCCAGCTCACCAGAAACAGTGAGGGATACGCAGTATTTT.

This clonotype appeared a few times. The genes are TRBV7-9 and TRBJ2-1, with D tentatively TRBD1 (5 bases). The germline V gene encodes CDR1 SEHNR and CDR2 FQNEAQ (reference sequence). V lost 6 bases and J 2 bases, leaving 11 bases between the germline ends. CDR3 length equals 14 residues. CDR3 in DNA: TGTGCCAGCAGTCCAGGGTTCCCCTACAATGAGCAGTTCTTC. Its protein product is CASSPGFPYNEQFF.

This rearrangement joins TRBV4-3 to TRBJ2-3; 7 bases line up with TRBD2. The V gene end was trimmed by 0 bases and the J gene end by 4 bases; junction bases not matched to a gene: 7. The V gene's germline CDR1 is LGHNA and CDR2 YSLEER. The CDR3 has 16 residues. Here the CDR3 DNA reads TGCGCCAGCAGCCAAGACAGGACTAGAAACGCAGATACGCAGTATTTT. It is translated as CASSQDRTRNADTQYF.

This clonotype has at least ten counts. The chain couples TRBV7-9 to TRBJ1-2, with D tentatively TRBD1 (5 bases). The CDR3 spans 16 residues. Germline CDR1 is SEHNR and CDR2 is FQNEAQ (reference sequence). The V end was cut by 1 base, the J end by 2 bases, with 14 bases between. In nucleotides, the CDR3 is TGTGCCAGCAGCTTAGATTACGCAGGGATGAACTATGGCTACACCTTC. This encodes CASSLDYAGMNYGYTF. Based on the CDR3 plus reference TRBV7-9 and TRBJ1-2, the full variable domain is DTGVSQNPRHKITKRGQNVTFRCDPISEHNRLYWYRQTLGQGPEFLTYFQNEAQLEKSRLLSDRFSAERPKGSFSTLEIQRTEQGDSAMYLCASSLDYAGMNYGYTFGSGTRLTVV.

This clonotype came up many times. The genes are TRBV4-2 and TRBJ2-5; possible D gene TRBD1, 6 bases. The V end was cut by 3 bases, the J end by 5 bases, with 16 bases between. The CDR3 totals 15 residues. From germline, CDR1 is LGHNA and CDR2 YNFKEQ. As DNA, the CDR3 is TGTGCCAGCAGCCAGGAAAGCGGCAGGGGTGAGACCCAGTACTTC. Protein: CASSQESGRGETQYF.

There are a few counts of this clonotype. This chain links TRBV5-1 with TRBJ2-5; 7 bases are a match to TRBD1. The germline CDR1 and CDR2 sequences are SGHRS and YFSETQ. J lost 2 bases, V lost 0 bases, and 4 bases had no gene match. CDR3 length: 15 amino acids. CDR3 nucleotide sequence: TGCGCCAGCAGCTTGGCGGGCAGGGGGCAAGAGACCCAGTACTTC. Translation gives CASSLAGRGQETQYF.

DNA for the CDR3: TGTGCCAGCAGTGAATCCTTTCAGCAGTACTTC. Its protein product is CASSESFQQYF. The J gene is TRBJ2-7, the V gene TRBV25-1; unclear D gene. The CDR3 extends over 11 amino acids. Germline CDR1 reads MGHDK; CDR2 reads SYGVNS. V dropped 1 base and J dropped 8 bases, with 6 bases sitting between them.

V and J are TRBV20-1 and TRBJ2-5, with a tentative D call TRBD1 (5 bases). The germline V gene encodes CDR1 DFQATT and CDR2 SNEGSKA (reference sequence). The V and J ends lost 4 bases and 2 bases respectively, with 8 bases between them. The length of the CDR3 is 12 residues. CDR3 protein: CSATRQQETQYF. The CDR3 DNA is TGCAGTGCTACCCGACAGCAAGAGACCCAGTACTTC.

This clonotype was observed a handful of times. J is TRBJ2-5 and V is TRBV11-2; 10 bases fit TRBD1. This CDR3 has 14 residues. J gave up 5 bases and V 3 bases, and 3 bases lay outside the gene matches. Germline V CDR1 and CDR2: SGHAT, FQNNGV. For the CDR3, the DNA is TGTGCCAGCAGCTTTGGGACAGGGGTTGAGACCCAGTACTTC. It specifies CASSFGTGVETQYF.